Presented here are 2 T cell receptor beta chains from one specimen sequenced in a study of CD8 T cells in ankylosing spondylitis. TCRdb itself ran the 5' RACE reads through MiXCR, one entry per CDR3 protein. The repertoire holds 250,000 to 350,000 distinct CDR3 sequences, with over 15% as singletons. Sequences were obtained from blood, either unsorted or a sorted T cell fraction (not recorded which). The receptors originated from a male donor with ankylosing spondylitis or in good health (not recorded which).

The chain couples TRBV7-3 to TRBJ1-2, with D perhaps matching TRBD1 (5 bases). This CDR3 region has 15 residues. Germline CDR1 SGHTA, CDR2 FQGTGA. Trimming cost V 4 bases and J 4 bases, with 16 bases left between them. CDR3 residues: CASSSPERGVYGYTF. CDR3 nucleotides: TGTGCCAGCAGCTCTCCTGAACGGGGGGTCTATGGCTACACCTTC.

With respect to this clonotype: With a much larger clone just one base away, this may be a read error. Here the CDR3 reads CASSFRAGAKAFF. In DNA, the CDR3 is TGTGCCAGCAGTTTCAGGGCAGGGGCTAAAGCTTTCTTT. The chain has TRBV12-3 or TRBV12-4 and TRBJ1-1; D is perhaps TRBD1 (6 bases). CDR3 size: 13 residues. V lost 3 bases, J lost 9 bases, and 14 bases lay in between.